This is a list of T cell receptor beta chains from one sample in a study of blood T cell repertoires in COVID-19. Clones were read by immunoSEQ multiplex PCR, and TCRdb kept only the in-frame ones, dropping some. The sample holds about 130,000 clones, roughly four fifths seen once. The sequencing sample was made of peripheral blood. The source is a man in his 60s with acute or convalescent COVID-19. Both conserved end residues are part of each CDR3. Fields, in order: J gene, V gene, CDR3 length, clone size, CDR3 protein. Only some rows state a clone size, as once, few, many or a class for expanded clones.

TRBJ2-7,TRBV5-1,17,.,CASSLASTGDLVYEQYF
TRBJ2-1,TRBV24-1,16,.,CATSGPGTGGRNEQFF
TRBJ1-5,TRBV19,15,.,CASSPRQGAGQPQHF
TRBJ1-2,TRBV7-2,13,.,CASSLDSLRGYTF
TRBJ2-3,TRBV24-1,16,many,CATSDLQRERTDTQYF
TRBJ2-5,TRBV7-2,16,few,CASSFRRGRGQETQYF
TRBJ1-2,TRBV7-9,16,.,CASRSVGQGAFGGYTF
TRBJ1-1,TRBV7-9,13,.,CASSPATVLEAFF
TRBJ2-1,TRBV18,19,.,CASSHQVQRGGASYNEQFF
TRBJ1-4,TRBV19,16,.,CASSTHGEGTNEKLFF
TRBJ1-5,TRBV5-1,14,.,CASSLGGPGQPQHF
TRBJ2-3,TRBV5-1,16,.,CASSLGSGSSTDTQYF
TRBJ2-1,TRBV5-4,16,.,CASSSRTSGRGNEQFF
TRBJ2-7,TRBV4-1,16,.,CASSQGASGRAYEQYF
TRBJ2-7,TRBV19,15,.,CASSISGTGSNEQYF
TRBJ2-7,TRBV3-1/TRBV3-2,15,once,CASSRTSAGEGEQYF
TRBJ2-7,TRBV7-2,13,.,CASSLGYQREQYF
TRBJ2-2,TRBV28,16,.,CASSFLAGGATGELFF
TRBJ2-3,TRBV10-3,12,.,CAISPSTDTQYF
TRBJ1-1,TRBV18,13,.,CASSPRIADEAFF
TRBJ2-7,TRBV2,13,once,CASSGTGAYEQYF
TRBJ1-1,TRBV6-5,13,.,CASSYSRLTEAFF
TRBJ2-5,TRBV20-1,15,.,CSASGTSGRWKTQYF
TRBJ2-3,TRBV28,14,.,CASSAEQGADTQYF
TRBJ2-1,TRBV6-4,12,.,CASSNGGGEQFF
TRBJ2-1,TRBV29-1,15,.,CSVAGSGSVYNEQFF
TRBJ1-2,TRBV7-9,14,.,CASSKAGGLGGYTF
TRBJ2-3,TRBV27,12,.,CASSLRQGGQYF
TRBJ2-3,TRBV7-2,16,.,CASSLRAGAVGDTQYF
TRBJ2-1,TRBV11-1,16,once,CASSLVVTGVYNEQFF
TRBJ2-1,TRBV4-1,16,.,CASSLSLASDYNEQFF
TRBJ2-3,TRBV2,16,once,CASAGLASAYTDTQYF
TRBJ1-1,TRBV27,16,.,CASSLSIRQENTEAFF
TRBJ1-2,TRBV5-1,14,once,CASSLDRGLEGYTF
TRBJ1-1,TRBV10-1,14,.,CASSESTGNTEAFF
TRBJ2-1,TRBV9,17,few,CASSVEDWRNSYNEQFF
TRBJ1-5,TRBV28,16,few,CASSLRGRGLNQPQHF
TRBJ1-5,TRBV19,16,.,CASSRGGASRAEPQHF
TRBJ1-5,TRBV5-5,15,.,CASSSGPGVNQPQHF
TRBJ1-5,TRBV18,15,.,CASSPLGQSNQPQHF
TRBJ1-2,TRBV10-1,13,few,CAVTSLRSYGYTF
TRBJ2-1,TRBV28,15,.,CASSLEGASYNEQFF
TRBJ2-5,TRBV5-1,16,.,CASSLGGGGKQETQYF
TRBJ1-5,TRBV28,16,once,CASSLPGDYSNQPQHF
TRBJ2-3,TRBV18,16,.,CASSPPGQVRTDTQYF
TRBJ2-7,TRBV9,15,.,CASSVGQGFTYEQYF
TRBJ2-3,TRBV5-1,15,once,CASSLMTGSTDTQYF